In this sample, the clone carrying this T cell receptor beta chain turned up a few times. Its antigen is currently unknown. TCRdb re-derived calls from the 5' RACE reads in MiXCR, one entry per CDR3 protein. The table lists roughly 1,500,000 distinct CDR3 sequences, about 32% of them singletons. This sample was included in a study of identical twins. Regarding the study as a whole: The study found that models underestimated out-of-frame TCR alpha sharing in monozygotic twins. Among out-of-frame alpha sequences shared by twins, low generation probability occurred in excess.

This CDR3 is 14 amino acids long. The sample was cord blood. The TCR was taken from a newborn girl in good health. The chain couples TRBV21-1 to TRBJ1-2. TRBV21-1 is a recognized pseudogene. The CDR3 coding sequence is TGTGCCAGCAGCAAAGCGCAGGGAGACTATGGCTACACCTTC. It is translated as CASSKAQGDYGYTF.